The rows below give T cell receptor beta chains drawn from one sample of a study of cytomegalovirus exposure and HLA in healthy donors. Using immunoSEQ multiplex PCR, the repertoire was profiled, and TCRdb retains in-frame clones only, with some absent. The sample consists of about 140,000 clones, 70% to 85% of them appearing once. The sample was PBMCs. These receptors originate from a woman between 55 and 75 years old in good health and CMV-seropositive. Both conserved end residues are part of each CDR3. Each record gives: V gene, J gene, CDR3 protein.

v_call: TRBV6-5
j_call: TRBJ2-3
cdr3_aa: CASSPLGDTQYF

v_call: TRBV4-3
j_call: TRBJ1-2
cdr3_aa: CASSQSGWYGYTF

v_call: TRBV29-1
j_call: TRBJ2-7
cdr3_aa: CSVTGTSGRNEQYF

v_call: TRBV19
j_call: TRBJ2-1
cdr3_aa: CASSILGGQGGYNEQFF

v_call: TRBV6-6
j_call: TRBJ1-4
cdr3_aa: CASGGTGVNEKLFF

v_call: TRBV4-3
j_call: TRBJ2-1
cdr3_aa: CASSPSGGNEQFF

v_call: TRBV28
j_call: .
cdr3_aa: CASSSRDRGYEQYF

v_call: TRBV4-1
j_call: .
cdr3_aa: CASSQDFVGTTYEQYF

v_call: TRBV5-6
j_call: TRBJ2-5
cdr3_aa: CASSLAVSLRGQETQYF

v_call: TRBV6-5
j_call: TRBJ2-1
cdr3_aa: CASSLGQLNYNEQFF

v_call: TRBV19
j_call: TRBJ1-1
cdr3_aa: CASSSGQMNTEAFF

v_call: TRBV19
j_call: TRBJ1-1
cdr3_aa: CASSTPQGANTEAFF

v_call: TRBV4-3
j_call: TRBJ2-7
cdr3_aa: CASSRDPRDSGREQYF

v_call: TRBV2
j_call: TRBJ1-1
cdr3_aa: CASSGTYPNTEAFF

v_call: TRBV10-3
j_call: TRBJ1-3
cdr3_aa: CAISDPDRGRSGNTIYF

v_call: TRBV6-1
j_call: TRBJ1-6
cdr3_aa: CASSERSSPLHF

v_call: TRBV19
j_call: TRBJ1-5
cdr3_aa: CASPLAGPSFSNQPQHF

v_call: TRBV6-1
j_call: TRBJ2-5
cdr3_aa: CASSERLGRDMETQYF

v_call: TRBV29-1
j_call: TRBJ2-2
cdr3_aa: CSVRGTTDLNTGELFF

v_call: TRBV25-1
j_call: TRBJ1-1
cdr3_aa: CASRRGVNTEAFF

v_call: TRBV30
j_call: TRBJ1-6
cdr3_aa: CAWSVSGGNSPLHF

v_call: TRBV29-1
j_call: TRBJ2-5
cdr3_aa: CSVVGLARETQYF

v_call: TRBV2
j_call: TRBJ1-5
cdr3_aa: CASSEGQGNQPQHF

v_call: TRBV7-9
j_call: TRBJ2-7
cdr3_aa: CASSLLAGGYEQYF

v_call: TRBV9
j_call: TRBJ1-5
cdr3_aa: CASSVVCTVNGSNQPQHF

v_call: TRBV29-1
j_call: TRBJ2-7
cdr3_aa: CSVGVGLAGFLTYEQYF

v_call: TRBV30
j_call: TRBJ1-1
cdr3_aa: CVWSGDRGSEAFF

v_call: TRBV7-3
j_call: TRBJ2-3
cdr3_aa: CASSFQGPDTQYF

v_call: TRBV19
j_call: TRBJ1-5
cdr3_aa: CASNGGRGGRNQPQHF

v_call: TRBV7-2
j_call: TRBJ2-2
cdr3_aa: CASQGDTGELFF

v_call: TRBV7-8
j_call: TRBJ1-2
cdr3_aa: CASSLGRGHGYGYTF

v_call: TRBV9
j_call: TRBJ2-7
cdr3_aa: CASSVDLAGAQYF

v_call: TRBV7-2
j_call: TRBJ2-3
cdr3_aa: CASSLAAGLGGTDTQYF

v_call: TRBV2
j_call: TRBJ2-1
cdr3_aa: CASRGSYNEQFF

v_call: TRBV28
j_call: TRBJ1-4
cdr3_aa: CASSLSGTREKLFF

v_call: TRBV14
j_call: TRBJ2-7
cdr3_aa: CASSQGLREYF

v_call: TRBV29-1
j_call: TRBJ2-6
cdr3_aa: CSVVGAGANVLTF

v_call: TRBV19
j_call: TRBJ2-3
cdr3_aa: CASSNGLAGETDTQYF

v_call: TRBV28
j_call: TRBJ2-7
cdr3_aa: CASSFLRETTNEQYF

v_call: TRBV28
j_call: TRBJ1-4
cdr3_aa: CASSPKTELSGEKLFF

v_call: TRBV5-5
j_call: TRBJ2-5
cdr3_aa: CASSLAQGRETQYF

v_call: TRBV7-8
j_call: TRBJ1-4
cdr3_aa: CASSLDRLNEKLFF

v_call: TRBV11-2
j_call: TRBJ1-1
cdr3_aa: CASSLGFQGREAFF

v_call: TRBV4-2
j_call: TRBJ1-1
cdr3_aa: CASSPYREGTEAFF

v_call: TRBV15
j_call: TRBJ2-7
cdr3_aa: CATSRGTTGGFHEQYF

v_call: TRBV4-3
j_call: TRBJ1-3
cdr3_aa: CASSPNGLTGNTIYF